This TCR beta chain derives from a study of T-cell memory formation after mild COVID-19. Germline CDR1 reads MNHEY; CDR2 reads SVGAGI. CDR3 length: 17 amino acids. With 4 bases removed from V and 0 bases from J, the gap between germline ends came to 18 bases. This clonotype was seen more than once but under ten times. No antigen is known for it. From the 5' RACE reads, TCRdb called clonotypes with MiXCR, one entry per CDR3 protein. The sample has approximately 260,000 distinct CDR3 sequences, roughly 15% seen once. Whole-study findings and limits: Among CD4+ contracting clones, most were CM and EM, and CD8+ ones EMRA. Pre-infection memory carried some responding clones, suggesting that cross-reactive memory joined. Proof of SARS-CoV-2 specificity was absent for the second-wave clones that crested on day 37.

This TCR derives from a man aged 18 to 29 who had mild COVID-19 (a few samples of this study predate the infection). Cell type and time point are not known. V is TRBV6-5 and J is TRBJ1-1, with D hard to call. Material for sequencing was PBMCs or a T cell subset sorted from them (not recorded which). The CDR3 nucleotides read TGTGCCAGCAGTTCCCCAAGCCCCCTACTGATGAACACTGAAGCTTTCTTT. Translated: CASSSPSPLLMNTEAFF.